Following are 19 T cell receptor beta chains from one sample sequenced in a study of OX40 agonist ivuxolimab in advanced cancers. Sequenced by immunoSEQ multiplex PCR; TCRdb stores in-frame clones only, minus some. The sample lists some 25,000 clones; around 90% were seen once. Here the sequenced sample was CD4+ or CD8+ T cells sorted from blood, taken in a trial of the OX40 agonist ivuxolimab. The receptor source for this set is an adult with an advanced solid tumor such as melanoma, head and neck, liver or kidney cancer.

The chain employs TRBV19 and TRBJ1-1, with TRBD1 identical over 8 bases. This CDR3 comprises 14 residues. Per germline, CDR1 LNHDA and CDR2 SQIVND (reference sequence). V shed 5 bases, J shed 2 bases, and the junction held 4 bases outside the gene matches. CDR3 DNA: TGTGCCAGTAGTGGGGACAGGCCCAACACTGAAGCTTTCTTT. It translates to CASSGDRPNTEAFF.

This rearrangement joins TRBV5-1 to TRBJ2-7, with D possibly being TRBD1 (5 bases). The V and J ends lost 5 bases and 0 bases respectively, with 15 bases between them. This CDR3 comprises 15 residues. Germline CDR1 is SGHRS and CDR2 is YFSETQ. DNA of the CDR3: TGCGCCAGCAGGCCGGACACTATGAGCTCCTACGAGCAGTACTTC. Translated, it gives CASRPDTMSSYEQYF.

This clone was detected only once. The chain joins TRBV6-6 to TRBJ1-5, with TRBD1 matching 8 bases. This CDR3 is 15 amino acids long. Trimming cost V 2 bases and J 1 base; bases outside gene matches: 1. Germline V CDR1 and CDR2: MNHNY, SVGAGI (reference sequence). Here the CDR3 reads CASSYQGASNQPQHF. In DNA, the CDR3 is TGTGCCAGCAGTTACCAGGGGGCGAGCAATCAGCCCCAGCATTTT.

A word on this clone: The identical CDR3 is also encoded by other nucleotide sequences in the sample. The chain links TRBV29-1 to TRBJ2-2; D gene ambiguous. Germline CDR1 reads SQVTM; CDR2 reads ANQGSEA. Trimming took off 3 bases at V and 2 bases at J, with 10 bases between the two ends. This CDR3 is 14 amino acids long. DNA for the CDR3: TGCAGCGTTGAGGTCTTAGAAAACACCGGGGAGCTGTTTTTT. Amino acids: CSVEVLENTGELFF.

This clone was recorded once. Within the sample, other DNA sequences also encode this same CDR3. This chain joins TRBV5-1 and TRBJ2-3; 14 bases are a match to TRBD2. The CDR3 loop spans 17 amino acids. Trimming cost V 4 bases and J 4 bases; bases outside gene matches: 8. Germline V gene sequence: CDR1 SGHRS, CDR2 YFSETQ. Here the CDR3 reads CASSPAGTSGRADTQYF. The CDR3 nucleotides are TGCGCCAGCAGCCCGGCCGGGACTAGCGGGAGAGCAGATACGCAGTATTTT.

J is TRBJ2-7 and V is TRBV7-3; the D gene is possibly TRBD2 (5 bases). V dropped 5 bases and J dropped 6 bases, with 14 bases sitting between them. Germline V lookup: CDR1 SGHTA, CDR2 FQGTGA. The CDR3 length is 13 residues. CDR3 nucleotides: TGTGCCAGCAGCCGCATGCCTGAGGGCGAGCAGTACTTC. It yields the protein CASSRMPEGEQYF.

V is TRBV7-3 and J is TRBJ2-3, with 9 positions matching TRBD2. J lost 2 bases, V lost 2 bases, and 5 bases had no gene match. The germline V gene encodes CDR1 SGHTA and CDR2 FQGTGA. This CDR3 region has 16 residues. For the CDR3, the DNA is TGTGCCAGCAGCTTAGCTAGCGGGACCGTCACAGATACGCAGTATTTT. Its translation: CASSLASGTVTDTQYF.

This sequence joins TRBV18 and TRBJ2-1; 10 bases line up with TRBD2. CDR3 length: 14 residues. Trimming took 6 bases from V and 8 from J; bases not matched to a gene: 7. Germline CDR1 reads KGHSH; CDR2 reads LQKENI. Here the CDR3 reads CASSGTSELDEQFF. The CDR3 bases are TGTGCCAGCTCCGGGACTAGCGAACTCGATGAGCAGTTCTTC.

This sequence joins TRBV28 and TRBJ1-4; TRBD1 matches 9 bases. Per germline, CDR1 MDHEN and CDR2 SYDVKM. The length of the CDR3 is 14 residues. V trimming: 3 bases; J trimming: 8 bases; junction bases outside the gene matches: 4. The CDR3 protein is CASSFRTGDEKLFF. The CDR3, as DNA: TGTGCCAGCAGTTTTCGGACAGGGGACGAAAAACTGTTTTTT. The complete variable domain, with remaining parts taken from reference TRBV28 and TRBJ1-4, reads DVKVTQSSRYLVKRTGEKVFLECVQDMDHENMFWYRQDPGLGLRLIYFSYDVKMKEKGDIPEGYSVSREKKERFSLILESASTNQTSMYLCASSFRTGDEKLFFGSGTQLSVL.

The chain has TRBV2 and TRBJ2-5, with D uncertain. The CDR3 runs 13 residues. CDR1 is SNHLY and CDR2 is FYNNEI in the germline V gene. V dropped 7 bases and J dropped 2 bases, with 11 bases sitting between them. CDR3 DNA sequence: TGTGCCAGCACACGCGGCCCACAAGAGACCCAGTACTTC. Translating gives CASTRGPQETQYF.

CDR3 residues: CASSVRQGTEAFF. The DNA of the CDR3 is TGTGCCAGCAGCGTTCGGCAGGGGACTGAAGCTTTCTTT. V and J are TRBV9 and TRBJ1-1; possibly TRBD1 for D (6 bases). V was shortened by 2 bases and J by 5 bases, with 10 bases between the two germline ends. CDR1 is SGDLS, CDR2 YYNGEE, per germline. This CDR3 region has 13 residues.

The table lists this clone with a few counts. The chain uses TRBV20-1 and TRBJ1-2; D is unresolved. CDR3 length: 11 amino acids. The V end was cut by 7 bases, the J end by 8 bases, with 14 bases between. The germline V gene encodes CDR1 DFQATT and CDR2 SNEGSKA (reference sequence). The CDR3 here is CSGAVPWGYTF. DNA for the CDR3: TGCAGTGGAGCAGTGCCCTGGGGCTACACCTTC.

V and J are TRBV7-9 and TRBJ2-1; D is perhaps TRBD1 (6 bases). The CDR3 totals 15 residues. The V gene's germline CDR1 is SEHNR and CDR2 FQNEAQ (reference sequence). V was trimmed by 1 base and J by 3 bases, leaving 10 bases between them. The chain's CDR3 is CASSLGQAGYNEQFF. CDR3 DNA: TGTGCCAGCAGCTTAGGACAGGCCGGCTACAATGAGCAGTTCTTC.

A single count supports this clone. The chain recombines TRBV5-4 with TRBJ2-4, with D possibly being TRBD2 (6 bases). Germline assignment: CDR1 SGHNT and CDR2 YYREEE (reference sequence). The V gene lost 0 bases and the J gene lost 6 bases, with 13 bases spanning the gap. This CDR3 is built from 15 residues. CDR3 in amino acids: CASSLEPSVGNIQYF. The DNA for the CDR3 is TGTGCCAGCAGCTTGGAACCTAGCGTTGGAAACATTCAGTACTTC.

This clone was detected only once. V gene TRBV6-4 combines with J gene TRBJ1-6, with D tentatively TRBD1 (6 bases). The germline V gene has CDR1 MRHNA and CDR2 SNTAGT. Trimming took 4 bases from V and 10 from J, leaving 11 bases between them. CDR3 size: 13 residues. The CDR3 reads CASSAGGRSPLHF. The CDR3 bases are TGTGCCAGCAGTGCCGGGGGGCGATCACCCCTCCACTTT.

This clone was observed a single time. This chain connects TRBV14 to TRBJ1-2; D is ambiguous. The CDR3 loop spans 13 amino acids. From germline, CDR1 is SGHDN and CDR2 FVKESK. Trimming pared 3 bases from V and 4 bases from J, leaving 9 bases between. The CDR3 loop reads CASSHGPTYGYTF. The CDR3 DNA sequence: TGTGCCAGCAGCCACGGGCCAACCTATGGCTACACCTTC.

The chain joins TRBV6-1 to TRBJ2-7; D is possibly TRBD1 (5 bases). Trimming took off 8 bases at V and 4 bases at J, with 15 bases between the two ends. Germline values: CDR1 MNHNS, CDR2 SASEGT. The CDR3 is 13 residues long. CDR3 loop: CASLEGAVYEQYF. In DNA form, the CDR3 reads TGTGCCAGCCTCGAAGGGGCCGTATACGAGCAGTACTTC.

CDR3 sequence reads: CASRAGTGPYTF. CDR3 coding DNA: TGTGCCAGCAGAGCCGGGACAGGTCCTTACACCTTC. The rearrangement joins TRBV7-2 to TRBJ1-2, with 8 nucleotides matching TRBD1. The CDR3 covers 12 residues. The junction had 8 bases not matched to a gene; V was cut back by 6 bases and J by 11 bases. Germline values: CDR1 SGHTA, CDR2 FQGNSA.

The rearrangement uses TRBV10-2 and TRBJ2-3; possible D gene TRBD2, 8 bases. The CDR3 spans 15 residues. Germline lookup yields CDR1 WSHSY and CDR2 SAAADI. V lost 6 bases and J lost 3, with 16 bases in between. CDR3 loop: CASRGGGRSTDTQYF. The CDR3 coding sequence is TGCGCCAGCAGAGGGGGCGGGAGGTCGACAGATACGCAGTATTTT.